The sequence of this T cell receptor beta chain was determined in a study of cytomegalovirus exposure and HLA in healthy donors. With 60 Vbeta and 13 Jbeta primers, the PCR was carried out. Generated by immunoSEQ multiplex PCR, the TCRdb table keeps only in-frame clones and is missing some. The table lists 96,000 or so clones, around 79% of them singletons. V was clipped by 5 bases and J by 4 bases, with 21 bases between them. Looked up from germline, CDR1 is SGHNT and CDR2 is YENEEA. This CDR3 comprises 17 residues. The TCR was taken from a female donor in good health and CMV-seropositive. The V and J genes are TRBV11-3 and TRBJ2-1, with D maybe TRBD1 (6 bases). The material sequenced was PBMCs. This chain's CDR3 is CASSGSPRDNYYNEQFF. For the CDR3, the DNA is TGTGCCAGCAGCGGCTCCCCCCGGGACAATTATTACAATGAGCAGTTCTTC.